The present TCR beta chain was sequenced within a study of blood T cell repertoires in COVID-19. As for the study in general: From T cells, B-cell-depleted T cells, or PBMCs came the material, which was cDNA or gDNA.

Per the authors' pipeline: Reference gene primers were amplified, and this amplification served to estimate nucleated cell counts. Method: immunoSEQ multiplex PCR; TCRdb's copy keeps in-frame clones and lacks some. For V, J and clone size, that table is used; D and trimming come from the DNA. The sample carries tens of thousands of clones, just under 90% recorded once. This CDR3 is built from 15 residues. Trimming took 3 bases from V and 0 from J, leaving 12 bases between them. CDR1 is MGHRA and CDR2 is YSYEKL in the germline V gene. The chain has TRBV4-1 and TRBJ2-7, with a tentative D call TRBD2 (5 bases). What was sequenced was peripheral blood. The source is a woman older than 75 with active COVID-19. The CDR3 coding sequence is TGCGCCAGCAGCCAGGGTCGGGGAACCTCCTACGAGCAGTACTTC. Translation: CASSQGRGTSYEQYF.